These 6 T cell receptor beta chains were sequenced from one sample in a study of blood T cell repertoires in COVID-19. Only in-frame clones appear in the TCRdb table, and some are missing; sequencing was by immunoSEQ multiplex PCR. The data contain over 600,000 clones, 90% of them singletons. The specimen was peripheral blood. These receptors all come from a young woman with acute or convalescent COVID-19.

This sequence joins TRBV9 and TRBJ2-7; 8 nucleotides match TRBD1. V shed 4 bases and J 2 bases; nucleotides not matched to a gene: 8. The CDR3 is 15 amino acids. Germline CDR1 SGDLS, CDR2 YYNGEE. The CDR3 sequence: CASSPLGDRTYEQYF. The CDR3 DNA reads as TGTGCCAGCAGCCCCCTTGGGGACAGGACCTACGAGCAGTACTTC.

This chain links TRBV7-2 with TRBJ1-5, with a possible D match to TRBD1 (5 bases). Germline V CDR1 and CDR2: SGHTA, FQGNSA. V was pared by 6 bases and J by 7 bases, with 22 bases between. There are 16 residues in the CDR3. This CDR3 reads CASSLEIGQVDQPQHF. The CDR3 DNA reads TGTGCCAGCAGTTTGGAGATCGGACAAGTGGACCAGCCCCAGCATTTT. Combining the CDR3 with reference TRBV7-2 and TRBJ1-5 gives the whole variable domain GAGVSQSPSNKVTEKGKDVELRCDPISGHTALYWYRQSLGQGLEFLIYFQGNSAPDKSGLPSDRFSAERTGGSVSTLTIQRTQQEDSAVYLCASSLEIGQVDQPQHFGDGTRLSIL.

The chain has TRBV27 and TRBJ1-2; possible D gene TRBD1, 5 bases. Trimming took off 3 bases at V and 8 bases at J, with 13 bases between the two ends. Germline-derived CDR1 and CDR2 are MNHEY and SMNVEV (reference sequence). The CDR3 runs 13 residues. CDR3: CASSFGQGGGYTF. The CDR3 DNA follows: TGTGCCAGCAGTTTTGGGCAGGGCGGAGGCTACACCTTC.

V and J are TRBV6-1 and TRBJ1-1, with TRBD1 as a possible D gene (6 bases). From germline, CDR1 is MNHNS and CDR2 SASEGT. The CDR3 sequence is 14 residues long. V gave up 8 bases and J gave up 1 base, with 14 bases separating them. The CDR3 DNA reads TGTGCCAGCGGCGCAGGGACACCGAACACTGAAGCTTTCTTT. This encodes CASGAGTPNTEAFF.

This clone has more than one count but fewer than ten. J is TRBJ1-2 and V is TRBV5-4; D uncertain. Germline V gene lookup returns CDR1 SGHNT and CDR2 YYREEE (reference sequence). The ends were cut back, 4 bases at V and 2 bases at J, with 15 bases in the middle. This CDR3 has 15 residues. CDR3 region: CASSPPHTPNYGYTF. CDR3 bases: TGTGCCAGCAGCCCCCCGCATACTCCAAACTATGGCTACACCTTC.

The chain recombines TRBV4-1 with TRBJ1-2; D is possibly TRBD1 (6 bases). V dropped 4 bases and J dropped 2 bases, with 17 bases sitting between them. The CDR3 runs 16 residues. Germline loops: CDR1 MGHRA, CDR2 YSYEKL. The CDR3: CASSPQQGNGNYGYTF. The CDR3 DNA is TGCGCCAGCAGCCCTCAACAGGGAAATGGGAACTATGGCTACACCTTC.